The present T cell receptor beta chain was sequenced within a study of shared clonotypes between healthy human individuals. CD45RO-negative, CCR7-selected cells formed the naive CD8 fraction, which excluded terminally differentiated effector memory CD45RA+ cells. The CDR3 consists of 15 residues. Unmatched junction bases numbered 6, after V lost 4 bases and J lost 2 bases. Germline-derived CDR1 and CDR2 are MDHEN and SYDVKM. The data were produced by immunoSEQ multiplex PCR, yet TCRdb's version contains in-frame clones alone and is incomplete. The table has roughly 2 million clones, about 95% seen once; the top ten hold roughly 1%.

The rearrangement joins TRBV28 to TRBJ2-7; 9 bases match TRBD1. The clonotype was recovered from a man between 18 and 29 years old in good health. Material: naive CD8+ T cells sorted from blood. In DNA, the CDR3 is TGTGCCAGCAGTTGGGGACAGGGATTTGCCTACGAGCAGTACTTC. It codes for CASSWGQGFAYEQYF.